Following are 26 T cell receptor beta chains from one sample sequenced in a study of breast tumors, draining lymph nodes, adjacent tissues. Samples came from axillary lymph nodes draining the breast cancer. MiXCR was run by TCRdb on the multiplex PCR reads, yielding one entry per CDR3 protein. The table lists about 180,000 distinct CDR3 sequences, around a third of them singletons, with 4% to 5.5% in the top ten. Sequencing was performed on axillary lymph node tissue. Source of these receptors: a female donor with breast cancer. Some clones in this sample may be carry-over from other donors' samples.

This clonotype was recorded at least ten times. This chain uses TRBV7-2 with TRBJ1-2; no reliable D call. This CDR3 has 13 residues. Germline V gene lookup returns CDR1 SGHTA and CDR2 FQGNSA. Between the trimmed V and J ends, which lost 3 bases and 5 bases, there was a span of 10 bases. The CDR3 protein is CASSLRLSYGYTF. In DNA form, the CDR3 reads TGTGCCAGCAGCTTGCGGCTGTCATATGGCTACACCTTC.

The chain joins TRBV27 to TRBJ2-5; D ambiguous. The CDR3 consists of 13 residues. CDR1 is MNHEY and CDR2 is SMNVEV in the germline V gene (reference sequence). The V end lost 7 bases, the J end lost 1 base, and 10 bases lay between the germline ends. The CDR3 DNA reads TGTGCCAGCATGGGGTTAGTCCAAGAGACCCAGTACTTC. The encoded protein is CASMGLVQETQYF.

Ten or more counts support this clonotype. The gene calls are TRBV6-6 and TRBJ2-7; possible D gene TRBD2, 6 bases. V lost 5 bases and J 6 bases, leaving 17 bases between the germline ends. Germline assignment: CDR1 MNHNY and CDR2 SVGAGI (reference sequence). CDR3 length: 14 amino acids. This CDR3 reads CASSHPGEYSEQYF. CDR3 nucleotides: TGTGCCAGCAGTCACCCGGGGGAGTATTCCGAGCAGTACTTC.

CDR3 in DNA: TGCAGTGCTAGAGCGACTAGCGGGGCCTTTCAAGAGACCCAGTACTTC. Translating gives CSARATSGAFQETQYF. V is TRBV20-1 and J is TRBJ2-5; 11 nucleotides agree with TRBD2. Germline-derived CDR1 and CDR2 are DFQATT and SNEGSKA (reference sequence). V was clipped by 1 base and J by 2 bases; unmatched bases: 6. The CDR3 runs to 16 residues.

This clonotype showed up many times. The chain couples TRBV19 to TRBJ1-2, with D perhaps matching TRBD1 (6 bases). The germline CDR1 and CDR2 sequences are LNHDA and SQIVND (reference sequence). Trimming removed 0 bases at V and 0 bases at J, with 14 bases between. The CDR3 is 17 residues long. The DNA for the CDR3 is TGTGCCAGTAGTATAGATCTAGGGGACACCTCTAACTATGGCTACACCTTC. This gives the protein CASSIDLGDTSNYGYTF.

This chain joins TRBV20-1 and TRBJ1-4; D perhaps matches TRBD1 (6 bases). V was shortened by 0 bases and J by 4 bases, with 18 bases between the two germline ends. Germline V lookup: CDR1 DFQATT, CDR2 SNEGSKA (reference sequence). The CDR3 spans 17 residues. CDR3 amino acids: CSARDRSGGAINEKLFF. CDR3 sequence (DNA): TGCAGTGCTAGAGATAGGTCGGGGGGCGCAATTAATGAAAAACTGTTTTTT.

This clonotype was observed at least ten times. CDR3 sequence (DNA): TGTGCCAGCAGTGATGGACAGGGGGTATTGGGTGTGAATGAGCAGTTCTTC. Translation gives CASSDGQGVLGVNEQFF. The chain has TRBV25-1 and TRBJ2-1, with 10 bases fitting TRBD1. V was pared by 3 bases and J by 7 bases, with 12 bases of the junction left unmatched. The CDR3 spans 17 residues. Germline V gives CDR1 MGHDK, CDR2 SYGVNS.

This clonotype was counted at least ten times. The chain has TRBV15 and TRBJ2-5; D perhaps matches TRBD1 (5 bases). There are 15 residues in the CDR3. The ends were cut back, 1 base at V and 2 bases at J, with 11 bases in the middle. Germline V gene data show CDR1 as LNHNV and CDR2 as YYDKDF (reference sequence). DNA of the CDR3: TGTGCCACCAGCAGAGGTTCAGGGTTACAAGAGACCCAGTACTTC. It specifies CATSRGSGLQETQYF.

Regarding this clonotype: This may be a read error: a much more frequent sequence differs by one nucleotide. The genes are TRBV5-6 and TRBJ1-2; D is perhaps TRBD1 (5 bases). Germline V gene sequence: CDR1 SGHDT, CDR2 YYEEEE. This CDR3 comprises 12 residues. The V and J ends lost 4 bases and 8 bases respectively, with 12 bases between them. The DNA for the CDR3 is TGTGCCAGCAGCCGGGGGGTCTCCGGCTACACCTTC. This translates into CASSRGVSGYTF.

The chain carries TRBV4-2 and TRBJ1-1, with no clear D. Germline-derived CDR1 and CDR2 are LGHNA and YNFKEQ. The CDR3 sequence is 14 residues long. V lost 4 bases, J lost 0 bases, and 9 bases lay in between. CDR3 loop: CASSLETLNTEAFF. Here the CDR3 DNA reads TGTGCCAGCAGCCTTGAGACTTTGAACACTGAAGCTTTCTTT.

The chain is built from TRBV5-5 and TRBJ1-3, with no clear D. V lost 1 base to trimming and J lost 2 bases, with 10 bases between them. Germline V lookup: CDR1 SGHKS, CDR2 YYEKEE (reference sequence). This CDR3 spans 15 amino acids. The CDR3 region has the DNA TGTGCCAGCAGCTTGCCGGGGATCACTGGAAACACCATATATTTT. It is translated as CASSLPGITGNTIYF.

Comment on this clonotype: One junction end does not reproduce the germline sequence, and a read error may be involved. This chain links TRBV14 with TRBJ2-3; 10 positions agree with TRBD1. Per the germline V gene, CDR1 is SGHDN and CDR2 is FVKESK. This CDR3 region has 11 residues. The CDR3 DNA reads TGTGCCAGCAGCCAACCGGGACAGGGGAAGTTC. Protein: CASSQPGQGKF.

The CDR3 region has the DNA TGTGCCAGCAGTTCCGCATACAGTGCCCGTCCGTCTCAGCCCCAGCATTTT. This sequence encodes CASSSAYSARPSQPQHF. This rearrangement joins TRBV27 to TRBJ1-5; D not certain. V gave up 4 bases and J gave up 6 bases, with 22 bases separating them. This CDR3 has 17 residues. Germline CDR1 MNHEY, CDR2 SMNVEV (reference sequence).

This clonotype occurred many times. This rearrangement joins TRBV10-2 to TRBJ2-7; no definite D call. Germline V gene lookup returns CDR1 WSHSY and CDR2 SAAADI. The CDR3 is 12 amino acids. Trimming took off 7 bases at V and 2 bases at J, with 9 bases between the two ends. The CDR3 DNA reads as TGCGCCAGCACCCAAGGCACCTACGAGCAGTACTTC. The encoded protein is CASTQGTYEQYF.

V is TRBV12-3 or TRBV12-4 and J is TRBJ2-5; D is ambiguous. V lost 7 bases, J lost 5 bases, and 14 bases lay in between. The CDR3 contains 13 residues. The CDR3 here is CASKHTPRETQYF. CDR3 nucleotide sequence: TGTGCCAGCAAACACACCCCCAGGGAGACCCAGTACTTC.

This clonotype was counted once. The junction departs from the called germline gene at one end, perhaps through a read error. The V call is TRBV11-2, the J call TRBJ2-3; D is perhaps TRBD1 (5 bases). The CDR3 length is 16 residues. Germline V CDR1 and CDR2: SGHAT, FQNNGV. The CDR3 is CASNLLGAVKGDTQYF. For the CDR3, the DNA is TGTGCCAGCAACTTATTAGGGGCGGTGAAGGGGGATACGCAGTATTTT. The full variable domain, with the rest looked up from reference TRBV11-2 and TRBJ2-3, is EAGVAQSPRYKIIEKRQSVAFWCNPISGHATLYWYQQILGQGPKLLIQFQNNGVVDDSQLPKDRFSAERLKGVDSTLKIQPAKLEDSAVYLCASNLLGAVKGDTQYFGPGTRLTVL.

To note about this clonotype: The CDR3 does not close with the conserved phenylalanine or tryptophan, likely indicating a read error. Because the CDR3's place on the DNA is in doubt, the DNA is left out and the CDR3 is given as listed by TCRdb. This chain uses TRBV7-9 with TRBJ2-7; the table's D call of TRBD2 was not tested on the DNA. The CDR3 totals 15 residues, both ends included. Germline V gene data show CDR1 as SEHNR and CDR2 as FQNEAQ (reference sequence). CDR3 region: CASSLAVTSGYEQHL.

J is TRBJ2-5 and V is TRBV11-3; TRBD2 matches at 13 bases. Unmatched junction bases numbered 14, after V lost 5 bases and J lost 5 bases. The CDR3 is 18 residues long. Germline CDR1 SGHNT, CDR2 YENEEA. CDR3 loop: CASSPDRTSGSMRETQYF. CDR3 sequence (DNA): TGTGCCAGCAGCCCTGACAGGACTAGCGGGAGTATGCGGGAGACCCAGTACTTC.

The chain employs TRBV11-2 and TRBJ1-1, with a weak D call TRBD1 (6 bases). V was trimmed by 4 bases and J by 3 bases, leaving 12 bases between them. The CDR3 has 14 amino acids. The germline V gene has CDR1 SGHAT and CDR2 FQNNGV. CDR3: CASSWSRGDTEAFF. The DNA of the CDR3 is TGTGCCAGCAGCTGGAGTAGGGGGGACACTGAAGCTTTCTTT.

Remarks on this clonotype: This could be a read error, since a much larger clone is one nucleotide away. The chain uses TRBV6-2 or TRBV6-3 and TRBJ1-6; maybe TRBD1 (6 bases). V gave up 6 bases and J gave up 7 bases, with 13 bases separating them. This CDR3 is 14 amino acids long. Germline lookup yields CDR1 MNHEY and CDR2 SVGEGT. CDR3 region: CASRDRRGNSPLHF. CDR3 nucleotides: TGTGCCAGCAGAGACAGGAGAGGAAATTCACCCCTCCACTTT.

This clonotype was found many times. The chain employs TRBV19 and TRBJ2-7; D gene uncertain. CDR3 length: 13 residues. CDR1 and CDR2 from the germline V gene are LNHDA and SQIVND (reference sequence). Trimming removed 4 bases at V and 2 bases at J, with 9 bases between. The CDR3 sequence: CASSTELTYEQYF. For the CDR3, the DNA is TGTGCCAGTAGTACAGAACTAACCTACGAGCAGTACTTC. Using reference TRBV19 and TRBJ2-7 for the parts outside the CDR3, the full variable domain is DGGITQSPKYLFRKEGQNVTLSCEQNLNHDAMYWYRQDPGQGLRLIYYSQIVNDFQKGDIAEGYSVSREKKESFPLTVTSAQKNPTAFYLCASSTELTYEQYFGPGTRLTVT.

This clonotype showed up many times. This chain uses TRBV11-2 with TRBJ2-3, with 8 bases fitting TRBD2. Germline V lookup: CDR1 SGHAT, CDR2 FQNNGV. V shed 4 bases and J 8 bases; nucleotides not matched to a gene: 8. This CDR3 is built from 14 residues. The CDR3 DNA sequence: TGTGCCAGCAGCTCCGGGACTAGATTAGGTACGCAGTATTTT. Its translation: CASSSGTRLGTQYF.

The chain is built from TRBV24-1 and TRBJ1-5; D unclear. With 4 bases removed from V and 7 bases from J, the gap between germline ends came to 16 bases. Germline loops: CDR1 KGHDR, CDR2 SFDVKD. This CDR3 spans 15 amino acids. CDR3 loop: CATSDDERREQPQHF. CDR3 in DNA: TGTGCCACCAGTGACGATGAGAGGAGGGAGCAGCCCCAGCATTTT.

This clonotype was detected ten times or more. The genes are TRBV9 and TRBJ2-3; D is perhaps TRBD1 or TRBD2 (5 bases each). This CDR3 has 14 residues. The V and J ends lost 0 bases and 4 bases respectively, with 9 bases between them. Germline V gene sequence: CDR1 SGDLS, CDR2 YYNGEE. The CDR3 is CASSVGGSSDTQYF. The DNA of the CDR3 is TGTGCCAGCAGCGTAGGGGGGAGCTCAGATACGCAGTATTTT.

This clonotype showed up many times. The rearrangement links TRBV4-1 to TRBJ2-2, with D possibly TRBD1 on 6 matching bases. There are 17 residues in the CDR3. The germline V and J ends were trimmed by 1 base and 2 bases, with 14 bases remaining between them. Germline CDR1 is MGHRA and CDR2 is YSYEKL. The CDR3 spells CASSQVSGTPNTGELFF. In DNA form, the CDR3 reads TGCGCCAGCAGCCAAGTCTCGGGGACACCAAACACCGGGGAGCTGTTTTTT.

This clonotype was detected many times. This sequence joins TRBV20-1 and TRBJ1-3; no clear D. This CDR3 contains 12 residues. Germline CDR1 DFQATT, CDR2 SNEGSKA (reference sequence). V lost 6 bases and J 0 bases, leaving 6 bases between the germline ends. The CDR3 bases are TGCAGTGCCCCGAACTCTGGAAACACCATATATTTT. Protein product: CSAPNSGNTIYF.